The rows below give T cell receptor beta chains drawn from one sample of a study of blood T cell repertoires in COVID-19. Sequenced by immunoSEQ multiplex PCR; TCRdb stores in-frame clones only, minus some. Here the sample spans fewer than 200,000 clones, 82% being singletons. The sample was peripheral blood. The receptors here all came from a woman in her 70s with acute or convalescent COVID-19. Both conserved end residues are part of each CDR3.

TRBJ2-5,TRBV6-5,14,CASSILQGVKTQYF
TRBJ1-2,TRBV9,16,CASSPEGTGVIYGYTF
TRBJ1-2,TRBV19,14,CASRPGQAVYGYTF
TRBJ1-3,TRBV5-1,15,CASSLNLNSGNTIYF
TRBJ2-7,TRBV2,15,CASRTLAGYAYEQYF
TRBJ1-2,TRBV5-1,12,CASSVTGYGYTF
TRBJ2-7,TRBV21-1,19,CASSKEVGLAGCAAYEQYF
TRBJ2-3,TRBV9,19,CASSPRLAGGYEYTDTQYF
TRBJ2-1,TRBV7-9,15,CASSLSGAYYNEQFF
TRBJ2-3,TRBV6-5,14,CASRPLAGSDTQYF